Following are 23 T cell receptor beta chains from one sample sequenced in a study of blood T cells in healthy people across ages. A second PCR, run for roughly 7 to 12 cycles, used a sample-barcoded 5' primer plus a J-beta primer mix. MiXCR, run by TCRdb on the 5' RACE reads, gives a single entry per CDR3 protein. The repertoire has approximately 1.5 million distinct CDR3 sequences, roughly 32% of them found once; the top ten carry approximately 11%. The source material was blood. Every receptor here comes from a woman in her 30s in good health.

This clonotype was detected a few times. V and J are TRBV12-3 or TRBV12-4 and TRBJ2-3; the D call may be TRBD1 or TRBD2 (5 bases each). Trimming stripped 8 bases from V and 2 bases from J, with 8 bases between. This CDR3 is built from 12 residues. The CDR3 DNA reads TGTGCCAGCGGGGGATTCACAGATACGCAGTATTTT. It specifies CASGGFTDTQYF.

The CDR3 region has the DNA TGCAGTGCTAGATCGTTGGCTAGCGGGAGGGCCTGGAACGAGCAGTACTTC. Its translation is CSARSLASGRAWNEQYF. This chain uses TRBV20-1 with TRBJ2-7, with 12 positions matching TRBD2. The CDR3 is made up of 17 amino acids. CDR1 and CDR2 from the germline V gene are DFQATT and SNEGSKA (reference sequence). With 2 bases clipped from V and 5 bases from J, the junction kept 13 bases outside the gene matches.

V is TRBV20-1 and J is TRBJ2-3, with 7 bases fitting TRBD1. The CDR3 is made up of 17 amino acids. J gave up 0 bases and V 7 bases, and 16 bases lay outside the gene matches. Germline V gives CDR1 DFQATT, CDR2 SNEGSKA (reference sequence). The CDR3 DNA is TGCAGTGAATCCGGGACAGCGGAATTATCTAGCACAGATACGCAGTATTTT. Its translation: CSESGTAELSSTDTQYF.

This clonotype came up a few times. The chain carries TRBV10-3 and TRBJ2-7, with 8 positions matching TRBD1. The germline V gene encodes CDR1 ENHRY and CDR2 SYGVKD. With 6 bases clipped from V and 5 bases from J, the junction kept 3 bases outside the gene matches. The CDR3 extends over 12 amino acids. As DNA, the CDR3 is TGTGCCATCAGCAGGGGGCCAGACGAGCAGTACTTC. It is translated as CAISRGPDEQYF.

The chain uses TRBV24-1 and TRBJ2-1; 11 bases line up with TRBD1. J was trimmed by 7 bases and V by 5 bases; bases with no gene match: 9. CDR1 is KGHDR and CDR2 is SFDVKD in the germline V gene. This CDR3 has 16 amino acids. Here the CDR3 reads CATSVMDRGLGNEQFF. DNA of the CDR3: TGTGCCACCAGTGTTATGGACAGGGGGCTAGGGAATGAGCAGTTCTTC.

This clonotype was detected only a few times. CDR3 sequence (DNA): TGTGCCAGCAGCTCTCGCGCGGGACGTTCCACAGATACGCAGTATTTT. It yields the protein CASSSRAGRSTDTQYF. The chain is built from TRBV7-2 and TRBJ2-3; D is possibly TRBD2 (6 bases). CDR3 length equals 16 residues. Germline V CDR1 and CDR2: SGHTA, FQGNSA. V was trimmed by 4 bases and J by 2 bases, leaving 16 bases between them.

Only a few counts were recorded for this clonotype. J is TRBJ2-7 and V is TRBV5-1; the D gene is possibly TRBD1 (5 bases). The CDR3 length is 12 residues. V was cut by 5 bases and J by 3 bases, with 9 bases left in between. Germline V gene sequence: CDR1 SGHRS, CDR2 YFSETQ. For the CDR3, the DNA is TGCGCCAGCAGTACAGGATACTACGAGCAGTACTTC. It specifies CASSTGYYEQYF.

The table lists this clonotype with a few counts. The V gene is TRBV13, the J gene TRBJ2-5, with D possibly TRBD2 on 6 matching bases. The DNA end is more similar to TRBJ2-7, so the J call may be wrong. Germline V lookup: CDR1 PRHDT, CDR2 FYEKMQ (reference sequence). This CDR3 is 16 amino acids long. The CDR3 spells CASSSSRRGGNDEQYF. The CDR3 region has the DNA TGTGCCAGCAGCTCTTCAAGGCGGGGAGGAAATGACGAGCAGTACTTC.

This clonotype was seen at least ten times. The V and J genes are TRBV4-1 and TRBJ1-1; D may be TRBD1 (5 bases). The germline V gene has CDR1 MGHRA and CDR2 YSYEKL. The CDR3 consists of 15 residues. V lost 2 bases, J lost 0 bases, and 10 bases lay in between. The CDR3 sequence: CASSQPDRLNTEAFF. As DNA, the CDR3 is TGCGCCAGCAGCCAACCTGACAGATTGAACACTGAAGCTTTCTTT.

This clonotype has only a few counts. This chain uses TRBV4-2 with TRBJ2-1; 11 bases fit TRBD2. The CDR3 spans 15 residues. CDR1 is LGHNA, CDR2 YNFKEQ, per germline. The junction had 10 bases not matched to a gene; V was cut back by 0 bases and J by 15 bases. CDR3: CASSQDRTSGRRTFF. Written as DNA, the CDR3 is TGTGCCAGCAGCCAAGATCGCACTAGCGGGAGAAGAACGTTCTTC.

This clonotype was seen a few times. The chain carries TRBV28 and TRBJ2-7, with 14 bases fitting TRBD2. Trimming at V came to 6 bases and at J to 0 bases, leaving 4 bases not matched to a gene. The length of the CDR3 is 16 residues. Germline V lookup: CDR1 MDHEN, CDR2 SYDVKM. CDR3 in amino acids: CASSRTSGRSSYEQYF. The CDR3 DNA sequence: TGTGCCAGCAGCAGGACTAGCGGGAGGAGCTCCTACGAGCAGTACTTC. The full variable domain, with the rest looked up from reference TRBV28 and TRBJ2-7, is DVKVTQSSRYLVKRTGEKVFLECVQDMDHENMFWYRQDPGLGLRLIYFSYDVKMKEKGDIPEGYSVSREKKERFSLILESASTNQTSMYLCASSRTSGRSSYEQYFGPGTRLTVT.

There are a few counts of this clonotype. The V call is TRBV5-1, the J call TRBJ2-3, with 10 positions matching TRBD1. With V trimmed by 6 bases and J by 4 bases, 5 bases remained unmatched. Germline-derived CDR1 and CDR2 are SGHRS and YFSETQ. The CDR3 has 14 residues. CDR3 protein: CASKGTGEADTQYF. In nucleotides, the CDR3 is TGCGCCAGCAAAGGGACAGGGGAGGCAGATACGCAGTATTTT.

This clonotype has a single count. A read error may explain this, as a much larger clone is one base away. J is TRBJ2-1 and V is TRBV29-1; maybe TRBD1 (6 bases). The V gene's germline CDR1 is SQVTM and CDR2 ANQGSEA. The CDR3 is 14 residues long. The CDR3 is CSVDGRGKYNERFF. CDR3 nucleotides: TGCAGCGTTGATGGCAGGGGAAAATACAATGAGCGGTTCTTC.

The chain employs TRBV12-3 or TRBV12-4 and TRBJ1-5; D gene unclear. The germline V and J ends were trimmed by 6 bases and 4 bases, with 13 bases remaining between them. This CDR3 region has 14 residues. As DNA, the CDR3 is TGTGCCAGCAGCCCGGACGGGCTAAATCAGCCCCAGCATTTT. Residues: CASSPDGLNQPQHF.

The V call is TRBV4-2, the J call TRBJ1-4, with TRBD1 identical over 7 bases. V lost 1 base, J lost 8 bases, and 10 bases stayed unmatched. This CDR3 region has 16 residues. Germline V gene sequence: CDR1 LGHNA, CDR2 YNFKEQ. The CDR3 coding sequence is TGTGCCAGCAGCCAAGCCCAGGGGACAGAAAGGGAAAAACTGTTTTTT. Translation gives CASSQAQGTEREKLFF.

V gene TRBV5-1 combines with J gene TRBJ1-4, with D maybe TRBD1 (6 bases). CDR1 SGHRS and CDR2 YFSETQ come from the germline V gene. Trimming took 3 bases from V and 10 from J, leaving 19 bases between them. The CDR3 runs 15 residues. DNA of the CDR3: TGCGCCAGCAGCTCGGGGACACTTGAGGAGGGAAAACTGTTTTTT. Translating it yields CASSSGTLEEGKLFF.

A word on this clonotype: The junction departs from germline at one end; a sequencing error may be responsible. This chain connects TRBV30 to TRBJ2-5; perhaps TRBD2 as D (5 bases). CDR3 length equals 13 residues. Germline values: CDR1 GTSNPN, CDR2 SVGIG (reference sequence). This chain's CDR3 is CAWSSGNQGTQYF. The CDR3 DNA reads as TGTGCCTGGAGTTCGGGGAACCAAGGGACCCAGTACTTC. The whole variable domain, filled in from reference TRBV30 and TRBJ2-5, reads SQTIHQWPATLVQPVGSPLSLECTVEGTSNPNLYWYRQAAGRGLQLLFYSVGIGQISSEVPQNLSASRPQDRQFILSSKKLLLSDSGFYLCAWSSGNQGTQYFGPGTRLLVL.

This clonotype was observed once. In DNA, the CDR3 is TGTGTTAGCAGCCTAGCCGGACAGGGAGCCACAGATACGCAGTATTTT. Its protein product is CVSSLAGQGATDTQYF. The chain has TRBV7-9 and TRBJ2-3; 8 bases agree with TRBD1. There are 16 residues in the CDR3. Germline values: CDR1 SEHNR, CDR2 FQNEAQ (reference sequence).

This chain joins TRBV7-3 and TRBJ1-1; 9 bases line up with TRBD1. Trimming at V came to 3 bases and at J to 0 bases, leaving 23 bases not matched to a gene. CDR1 and CDR2 from the germline V gene are SGHTA and FQGTGA. The CDR3 sequence is 22 residues long. The CDR3 coding sequence is TGTGCCAGCAGCTTCTTACCCCCGGGACAGGGAGGGACAAAGCTCATGAACACTGAAGCTTTCTTT. Encoded protein: CASSFLPPGQGGTKLMNTEAFF.

This clonotype has a handful of counts. The V gene is TRBV12-3 or TRBV12-4, the J gene TRBJ2-3; D gene ambiguous. V was trimmed by 5 bases and J by 7 bases, leaving 19 bases between them. CDR3 length: 15 residues. CDR3 in amino acids: CASSPRLPTGYTQYF. CDR3 DNA sequence: TGTGCCAGCAGTCCCAGGCTCCCAACCGGCTATACGCAGTATTTT.

With regard to this clonotype: The junction and the germline gene differ at one end; a read error may be behind it. The chain joins TRBV9 to TRBJ2-3; D not resolved. The length of the CDR3 is 15 residues. Germline assignment: CDR1 SGDLS and CDR2 YYNGEE. The CDR3 coding sequence is TGTGCCAGCAGCGTCCGAGGTTATACCACAGATGCGCAGTATTTT. It translates to CASSVRGYTTDAQYF.

This clonotype was detected a few times. This rearrangement joins TRBV15 to TRBJ2-3; TRBD2 aligns across 7 bases. There are 16 residues in the CDR3. The germline CDR1 and CDR2 sequences are LNHNV and YYDKDF (reference sequence). Losses at the gene ends were 5 bases for V and 4 bases for J; bases not matched to a gene: 12. Here the CDR3 DNA reads TGTGCCACCAGCCCCAGACCCCCGGCGGGGGCAGATACGCAGTATTTT. This sequence encodes CATSPRPPAGADTQYF.

This clonotype has only a few counts. This chain uses TRBV5-5 with TRBJ1-2; the D gene is possibly TRBD1 (6 bases). The CDR3 sequence is 14 residues long. V dropped 5 bases and J dropped 2 bases, with 13 bases sitting between them. Germline values: CDR1 SGHKS, CDR2 YYEKEE (reference sequence). For the CDR3, the DNA is TGTGCCAGCAGAAGGGACACAAAAAACTATGGCTACACCTTC. Encoded protein: CASRRDTKNYGYTF.